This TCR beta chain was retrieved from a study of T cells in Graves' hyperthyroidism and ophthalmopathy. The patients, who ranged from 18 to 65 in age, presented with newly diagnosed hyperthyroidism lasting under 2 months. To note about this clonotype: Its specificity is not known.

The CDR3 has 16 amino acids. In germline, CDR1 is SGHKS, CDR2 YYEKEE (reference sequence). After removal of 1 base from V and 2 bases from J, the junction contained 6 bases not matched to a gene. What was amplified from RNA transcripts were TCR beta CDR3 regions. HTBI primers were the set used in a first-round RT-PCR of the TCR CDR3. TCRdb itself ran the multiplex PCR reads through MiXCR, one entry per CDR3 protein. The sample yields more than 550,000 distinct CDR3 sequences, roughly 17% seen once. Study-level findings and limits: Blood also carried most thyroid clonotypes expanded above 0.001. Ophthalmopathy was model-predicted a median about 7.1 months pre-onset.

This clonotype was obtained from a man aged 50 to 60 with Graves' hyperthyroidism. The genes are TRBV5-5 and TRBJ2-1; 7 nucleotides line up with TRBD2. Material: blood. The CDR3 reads CASSLTPGLPYNEQFF. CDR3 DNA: TGTGCCAGCAGCTTGACCCCGGGACTACCCTACAATGAGCAGTTCTTC.